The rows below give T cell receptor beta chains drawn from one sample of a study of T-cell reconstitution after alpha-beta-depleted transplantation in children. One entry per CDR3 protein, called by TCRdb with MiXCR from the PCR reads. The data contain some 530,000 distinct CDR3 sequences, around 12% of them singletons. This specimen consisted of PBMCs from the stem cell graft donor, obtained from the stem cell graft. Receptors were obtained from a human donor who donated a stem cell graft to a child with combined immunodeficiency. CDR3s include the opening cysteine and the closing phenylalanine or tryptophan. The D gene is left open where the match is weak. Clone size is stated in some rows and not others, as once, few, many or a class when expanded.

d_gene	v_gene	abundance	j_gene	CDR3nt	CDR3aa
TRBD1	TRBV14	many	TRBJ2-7	TGTGCCAGCAGCCCGGGACAGGGGCTCTACGAGCAGTACTTC	CASSPGQGLYEQYF
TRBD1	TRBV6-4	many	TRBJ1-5	TGTGCCAGCAGTCCGGAGACAGTCACAGGGGCGGGTGGCAATCAGCCCCAGCATTTT	CASSPETVTGAGGNQPQHF
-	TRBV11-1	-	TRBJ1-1	TGTGCCAGCAGCTTTCCCCTACAAGGCAGCCCCTTAGAGAACACTGAAGCTTTCTTT	CASSFPLQGSPLENTEAFF
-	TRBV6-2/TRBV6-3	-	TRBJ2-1	TGTGCCAGCAGTTACTCCGTCGGGGAGTCCTACAATGAGCAGTTCTTC	CASSYSVGESYNEQFF
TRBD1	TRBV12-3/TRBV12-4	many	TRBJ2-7	TGTGCCAGCAGCCCAGGGGGCTACGAGCAGTACTTC	CASSPGGYEQYF
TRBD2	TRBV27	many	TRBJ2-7	TGTGCCAGCAGTGAAGTAGGTAGCGGGACCTACGAGCAGTACTTC	CASSEVGSGTYEQYF
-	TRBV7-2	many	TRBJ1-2	TGTGCCAGCAGCTTAAGTGGCAGGGTCCATTATGGCTACACCTTC	CASSLSGRVHYGYTF
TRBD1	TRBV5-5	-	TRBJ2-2	TGTGCCAGCAGCTTAAGGGACAGGGTGTATCCCGGGGAGCTGTTTTTT	CASSLRDRVYPGELFF
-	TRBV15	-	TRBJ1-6	TGTGCCACCAGCAGAGATCCCGGGGCGAATAATTCACCCCTCCACTTT	CATSRDPGANNSPLHF
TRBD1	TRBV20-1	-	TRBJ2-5	TGCAGTGCTAGTGGACAGGGCTCGAAGACCCAGTACTTC	CSASGQGSKTQYF
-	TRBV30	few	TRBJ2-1	TGTGCCTGGAGTGTTGTTAGCTTTCGAGGGCCCGGCATTAAGGTTGAGCAGTTCTTC	CAWSVVSFRGPGIKVEQFF
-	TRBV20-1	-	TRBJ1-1	TGCAGTGCCCGAGCGGCACGGCTGTGGACTGAAGCTTTCTTT	CSARAARLWTEAFF
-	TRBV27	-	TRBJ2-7	TGTGCCAGCAGTTTATTGGCAGGGCTTCACTACGAGCAGTACTTC	CASSLLAGLHYEQYF
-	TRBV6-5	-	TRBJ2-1	TGTGCCAGCAGTTACGACTACAATGAGCAGTTCTTC	CASSYDYNEQFF
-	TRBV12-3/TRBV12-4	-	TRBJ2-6	TGTGCCAGCAGTTCCCCGACAGGCCCTTCTGGGGCCAACGTCCTGACTTTC	CASSSPTGPSGANVLTF
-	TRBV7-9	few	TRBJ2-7	TGTGCCAGCACCCCGACAGGAGCGAACTACGAGCAGTACTTC	CASTPTGANYEQYF
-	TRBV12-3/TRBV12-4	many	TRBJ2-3	TGTGCCAGCAGTTCAGGACACGCTAGCACAGATACGCAGTATTTT	CASSSGHASTDTQYF
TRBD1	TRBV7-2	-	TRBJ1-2	TGTGCCAGCAGACTGCCGGGACAGAGAATCTATGGCTACACCTTC	CASRLPGQRIYGYTF
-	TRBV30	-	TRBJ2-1	TGTGCCTGGGGTAGGGGGGGCGTCTACAATGAGCAGTTCTTC	CAWGRGGVYNEQFF
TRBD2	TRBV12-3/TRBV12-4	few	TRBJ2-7	TGTGCCAGCAGTACCGGGCTAGCGGCCTCCTACGAGCAGTACTTC	CASSTGLAASYEQYF
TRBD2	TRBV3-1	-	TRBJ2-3	TGTGCCAGCACCCGAAGGACTAGCGGGAGGGGGAGCACAGATACGCAGTATTTT	CASTRRTSGRGSTDTQYF
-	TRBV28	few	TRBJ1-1	TGTGCCAGCAGCTTTAACTTGAACACTGAAGCTTTCTTT	CASSFNLNTEAFF
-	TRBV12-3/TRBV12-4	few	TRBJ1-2	TGTGCCAGCAGTTTGGGATACTATGGCTACACCTTC	CASSLGYYGYTF
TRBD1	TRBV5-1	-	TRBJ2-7	TGCGCCAGCAGCTTTTTGCCAGGGGGAACCTACGAGCAGTACTTC	CASSFLPGGTYEQYF
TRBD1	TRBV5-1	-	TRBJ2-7	TGCGCCAGCAGCTTCGACAGGGTGGGGTACGAGCAGTACTTC	CASSFDRVGYEQYF
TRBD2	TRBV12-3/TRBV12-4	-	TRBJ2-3	TGTGCCAGCAGTTTAGTTTCGATAGCGGGGGCCCTCACAGATACGCAGTATTTT	CASSLVSIAGALTDTQYF
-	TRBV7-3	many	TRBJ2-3	TGTGCCAGCAGCTTAGGTCTAGGGGGGGCAGATACGCAGTATTTT	CASSLGLGGADTQYF
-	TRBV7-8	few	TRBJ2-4	TGTGCCAGCAGCTTAGCGCGGGGCACAGGCATTCAGTACTTC	CASSLARGTGIQYF
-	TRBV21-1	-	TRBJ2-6	-	CASSKGAQGVGSGANVLTF